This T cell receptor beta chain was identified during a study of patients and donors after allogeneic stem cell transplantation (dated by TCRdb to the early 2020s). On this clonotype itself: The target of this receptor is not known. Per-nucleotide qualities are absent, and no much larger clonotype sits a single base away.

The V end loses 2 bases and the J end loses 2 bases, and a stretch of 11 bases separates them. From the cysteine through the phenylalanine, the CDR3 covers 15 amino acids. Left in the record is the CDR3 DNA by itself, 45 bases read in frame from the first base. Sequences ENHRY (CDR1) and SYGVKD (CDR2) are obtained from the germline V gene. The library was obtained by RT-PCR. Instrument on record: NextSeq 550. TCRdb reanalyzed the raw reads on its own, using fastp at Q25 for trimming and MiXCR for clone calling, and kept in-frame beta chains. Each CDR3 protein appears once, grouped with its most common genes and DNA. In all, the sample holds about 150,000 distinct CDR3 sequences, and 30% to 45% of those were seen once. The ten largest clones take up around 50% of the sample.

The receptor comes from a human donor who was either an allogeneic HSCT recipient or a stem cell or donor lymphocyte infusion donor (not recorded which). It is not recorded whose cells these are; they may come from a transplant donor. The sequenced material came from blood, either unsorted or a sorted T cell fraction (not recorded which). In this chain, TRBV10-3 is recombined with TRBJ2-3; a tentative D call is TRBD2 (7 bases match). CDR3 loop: CAISERGGNTDTQYF. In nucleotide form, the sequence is TGTGCCATCAGTGAGAGGGGGGGGAACACAGATACGCAGTATTTT.